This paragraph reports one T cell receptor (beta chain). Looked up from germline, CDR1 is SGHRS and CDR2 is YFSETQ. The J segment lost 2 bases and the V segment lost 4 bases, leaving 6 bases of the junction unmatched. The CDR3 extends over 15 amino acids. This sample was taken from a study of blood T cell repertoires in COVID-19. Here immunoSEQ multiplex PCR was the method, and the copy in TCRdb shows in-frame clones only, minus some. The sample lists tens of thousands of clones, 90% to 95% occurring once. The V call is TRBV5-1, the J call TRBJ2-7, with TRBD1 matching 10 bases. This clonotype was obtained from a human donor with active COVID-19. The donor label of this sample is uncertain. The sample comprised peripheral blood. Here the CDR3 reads CASSTRQGAPYEQYF. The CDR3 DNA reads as TGCGCCAGCAGCACGAGACAGGGGGCCCCCTACGAGCAGTACTTC.